What follows describes a single TCR beta chain. What it binds is not known. Assay used: immunoSEQ multiplex PCR; TCRdb lists only in-frame clones, some missing. The sample gives more than 95,000 clones, approximately 93% of which show up once; 4% to 5.5% is in the top ten. This entry belongs to a study of T cell responses to AZD1222 COVID-19 vaccine. General study findings and limits: Repertoire sampling was restricted to post-peak T cell response timepoints.

Between the trimmed V and J ends, which lost 3 bases and 6 bases, there was a span of 12 bases. Looked up from germline, CDR1 is DFQATT and CDR2 is SNEGSKA (reference sequence). CDR3 length: 12 residues. The source is an adult in good health. The V call is TRBV20-1, the J call TRBJ2-7; D remains unclear. This material consisted of peripheral blood, taken on day 0 of AZD1222 vaccination. The CDR3 bases are TGCAGTGCTAGTATTTCGTTTGGCGAGCAGTACTTC. This translates into CSASISFGEQYF.